A selection of T cell receptor beta chains follows, all from one sample in a study of cytomegalovirus exposure and HLA in healthy donors. The repertoire was sequenced with immunoSEQ multiplex PCR; TCRdb's copy has only in-frame clones and lacks some. The sample carries about 65,000 clones, less than 70% recorded once. Material for sequencing was PBMCs. The receptors here all came from a man younger than 40 in good health and CMV-seronegative. CDR3s include the opening cysteine and the closing phenylalanine or tryptophan. The order of the fields is clone size, D gene, V gene, CDR3 length, J gene, CDR3 DNA, CDR3 protein. A D gene is named only where the DNA matches it firmly. Some rows have no size entry. The others give once, few or many, or a class for an expanded clone.

>.|.|TRBV19|15|TRBJ1-2
TGTGCCAGTAGTCCCATGGGGGGGCTTTATCATGGCTACACCTTC
CASSPMGGLYHGYTF
>.|.|TRBV5-6|14|TRBJ1-2
TGTGCCAGCAAATCAGGGACACCCAACTATGGCTACACCTTC
CASKSGTPNYGYTF
>.|TRBD2|TRBV2|17|TRBJ2-2
TGTGCCAGCAGTGGGGTAGGGACTAGCCCGAACACCGGGGAGCTGTTTTTT
CASSGVGTSPNTGELFF
>.|.|TRBV13|16|TRBJ2-6
TGTGCCAGCAGCTTAGTGGGGGCTGGTGGGGCCAACGTCCTGACTTTC
CASSLVGAGGANVLTF
>.|.|TRBV6-5|15|TRBJ2-3
TGTGCCAGCAGCACGGGGCTGGGGGCCACAGATACGCAGTATTTT
CASSTGLGATDTQYF
>.|.|TRBV29-1|15|TRBJ2-1
TGCAGCGTTGAAGATCTTCAGGGGGAGGACAATGAGCAGTTCTTC
CSVEDLQGEDNEQFF
>.|.|TRBV2|13|TRBJ2-7
TGTGCCAGCAGGGAGGGACAGTCCTACGAGCAGTACTTC
CASREGQSYEQYF
>few|TRBD1|TRBV2|14|TRBJ1-2
TGTGCCAGCAGCGGTGACAGGGGGCAACATGGCTACACCTTC
CASSGDRGQHGYTF
>.|TRBD2|TRBV7-7|17|TRBJ2-5
TGTGCCAGCAGCCCCCGGGTGAGCGGGGGCCTTCGGGAGACCCAGTACTTC
CASSPRVSGGLRETQYF
>.|TRBD2|TRBV7-8|14|TRBJ2-7
TGTGCCAGCAGTGCTAGCGGGGGCCCCGACGAGCAGTACTTC
CASSASGGPDEQYF
>.|TRBD1|TRBV6-5|14|TRBJ2-7
TGTGCCAGCAGTTACTCCGACAGGGCCTACGAGCAGTACTTC
CASSYSDRAYEQYF
>.|TRBD1|TRBV19|14|TRBJ1-5
TGTGCCAGTAGTAGGACAGGCAACCTTTTGCCCCAGCATTTT
CASSRTGNLLPQHF
>.|TRBD1|TRBV7-2|15|TRBJ1-2
TGTGCCAGCAGCTTGGGACAGGGCACAAATCAAGGCTACACCTTC
CASSLGQGTNQGYTF
>few|.|TRBV7-6|15|TRBJ2-5
TGTGCCAGCAGCCTCTCCTCCGGTAACGAGGGGACCCAGTACTTC
CASSLSSGNEGTQYF
>.|TRBD1|TRBV6-1|15|TRBJ1-5
TGTGCCAGCAGTGAGGAGGGGGCGCCGAATCAGCCCCAGCATTTT
CASSEEGAPNQPQHF
>.|.|TRBV27|13|TRBJ1-5
TGTGCCAGCAGTTTAAGGGGTGGTCAGCCCCAGCATTTT
CASSLRGGQPQHF
>.|.|TRBV6-5|13|TRBJ1-1
TGTGCCAGCAGTTACGGCGGGAACACTGAAGCTTTCTTT
CASSYGGNTEAFF
>.|.|TRBV6-5|13|TRBJ1-1
TGTGCCAGCAGTAGACAGAAGAACACTGAAGCTTTCTTT
CASSRQKNTEAFF
>.|TRBD1|TRBV6-5|15|TRBJ1-1
TGTGCCAGCAGTTACTCGGAGACAGGGATCACTGAAGCTTTCTTT
CASSYSETGITEAFF
>.|TRBD1|TRBV5-1|15|TRBJ1-4
TGCGCCAGCAGCACCCTGACAGGGGCTAATGAAAAACTGTTTTTT
CASSTLTGANEKLFF
>.|.|TRBV5-6|14|TRBJ1-5
TGTGCCAGCAGCTTTGGGCAGGGTGGCCAGCCCCAGCATTTT
CASSFGQGGQPQHF
>.|.|TRBV5-6|13|TRBJ1-2
TGTGCCAGCAGCCTGGGACAATCCCGGGACTACACCTTC
CASSLGQSRDYTF